A single sample is the source of the 31 T cell receptor beta chains below, sequenced in a study of glioma-infiltrating T cells. Using RNA template, CDR3s of TCR alpha and beta were amplified with iRepertoire arm-PCR. MiXCR, applied by TCRdb to the multiplex PCR reads, yields one record per CDR3 protein. This sample has some 90,000 distinct CDR3 sequences, with around 37% found just once. The sample comprised glioma tissue, nonneoplastic brain tissue, or PBMCs (not recorded which). The receptors come from a human donor with low-grade glioma or glioblastoma, undergoing nonglioma brain surgery, or in good health (not recorded which).

Concerning this clonotype: This may come from a read error, since a much larger clone is one base off. The V call is TRBV29-1, the J call TRBJ2-7; 7 positions agree with TRBD2. Trimming removed 4 bases from V and 2 bases from J; junction bases left unmatched: 8. The CDR3 is 14 amino acids. The germline V gene has CDR1 SQVTM and CDR2 ANQGSEA. This CDR3 is CSVAGTTEPYEQYF. The CDR3 DNA reads as TGCAGCGTTGCGGGGACTACCGAACCCTACGAGCAGTACTTC.

This clonotype was detected ten times or more. The V gene is TRBV7-2, the J gene TRBJ2-1; 8 nucleotides line up with TRBD2. The CDR3 is 12 amino acids. V trimming: 4 bases; J trimming: 14 bases; junction bases outside the gene matches: 7. The germline V gene encodes CDR1 SGHTA and CDR2 FQGNSA. Written as DNA, the CDR3 is TGTGCCAGCAGCTCCCCCGGGACTAGAGAGTTCTTC. It specifies CASSSPGTREFF.

The table lists this clonotype with many counts. CDR3 region: CASSLRRLETQYF. The CDR3 coding sequence is TGTGCCAGCAGCCTTCGGAGGCTGGAGACCCAGTACTTC. V gene TRBV11-3 combines with J gene TRBJ2-5; possible D gene TRBD2, 5 bases. Germline loops: CDR1 SGHNT, CDR2 YENEEA. The ends were cut back, 5 bases at V and 5 bases at J, with 12 bases in the middle. The CDR3 contains 13 residues.

This clonotype has at least ten counts. This sequence joins TRBV12-3 or TRBV12-4 and TRBJ1-2; D gene uncertain. The CDR3 is 13 amino acids. The germline V and J ends were trimmed by 6 bases and 9 bases, with 17 bases remaining between them. CDR3 in DNA: TGTGCCAGCAGCACTCGCCCCCCAGTACGCTACACCTTC. This encodes CASSTRPPVRYTF.

This clonotype was seen at least ten times. The chain combines TRBV5-1 with TRBJ2-7; D is perhaps TRBD1 (6 bases). V lost 3 bases and J lost 3, with 10 bases in between. Germline CDR1 and CDR2: SGHRS and YFSETQ. There are 13 residues in the CDR3. In DNA form, the CDR3 reads TGCGCCAGCAGCTCCCAGGACAGCTACGAGCAGTACTTC. Encoded protein: CASSSQDSYEQYF.

This clonotype showed up many times. The rearrangement uses TRBV6-1 and TRBJ2-1; possible D gene TRBD1, 5 bases. CDR3 size: 12 residues. The germline V and J ends were trimmed by 7 bases and 8 bases, with 12 bases remaining between them. Germline assignment: CDR1 MNHNS and CDR2 SASEGT. The CDR3 nucleotides are TGTGCCAGCACTGGAATAGGGGATGAGCAGTTCTTC. Translation gives CASTGIGDEQFF.

This clonotype appeared once. A much bigger clone sits one base away, suggesting this may be a read error. V usage is TRBV5-1 and J usage is TRBJ2-1; 11 bases agree with TRBD2. Trimming cost V 5 bases and J 4 bases; bases outside gene matches: 8. CDR3 length: 16 residues. Germline CDR1 SGHRS, CDR2 YFSETQ. The CDR3 DNA sequence: TGCGCCAGCAGATTAACTAGCGGGGGCCTTTACAATGAGCAGTTCTTC. Protein product: CASRLTSGGLYNEQFF.

The table lists this clonotype with a few counts. Being one base from a much bigger clone, this may be a read error. The chain employs TRBV18 and TRBJ1-4; D not certain. Looked up from germline, CDR1 is KGHSH and CDR2 is LQKENI. The CDR3 loop spans 13 amino acids. Deletions cut 2 bases from V and 5 bases from J, with 6 bases between. CDR3 in DNA: TGTGCCAGCTCACCAGGAGTGAATGAAAAACTGTTTTTT. Translated: CASSPGVNEKLFF. Together with reference TRBV18 and TRBJ1-4, the CDR3 gives the full variable domain: NAGVMQNPRHLVRRRGQEARLRCSPMKGHSHVYWYRQLPEEGLKFMVYLQKENIIDESGMPKERFSAEFPKEGPSILRIQQVVRGDSAAYFCASSPGVNEKLFFGSGTQLSVL.

Remarks on this clonotype: This may stem from a read error, because a much larger clone lies one nucleotide away. This chain joins TRBV4-2 and TRBJ2-4; 10 bases agree with TRBD1. The CDR3 has 14 amino acids. CDR1 is LGHNA, CDR2 YNFKEQ, per germline. The CDR3 nucleotides read TGTTCCAGCAGTGAGCCGGGACAGGGGCCCATTCAGTACTTC. It specifies CSSSEPGQGPIQYF.

There are many counts of this clonotype. V gene TRBV4-1 combines with J gene TRBJ1-3, with D maybe TRBD1 (5 bases). The V and J ends lost 4 bases and 1 base respectively, with 11 bases between them. The CDR3 has 15 residues. Germline loops: CDR1 MGHRA, CDR2 YSYEKL. DNA of the CDR3: TGCGCCAGCAGCCTAACAGGAGCGTCTGGAAACACCATATATTTT. Its protein product is CASSLTGASGNTIYF.

This clonotype was seen at least ten times. The chain recombines TRBV15 with TRBJ1-5; no reliable D call. Germline loops: CDR1 LNHNV, CDR2 YYDKDF (reference sequence). The germline V and J ends were trimmed by 0 bases and 4 bases, with 10 bases remaining between them. The length of the CDR3 is 15 residues. The DNA of the CDR3 is TGTGCCACCAGCAGAGACTTGGTCCGGAATCAGCCCCAGCATTTT. Its translation is CATSRDLVRNQPQHF.

As to this clonotype: Since the CDR3 does not end with the conserved phenylalanine or tryptophan, this likely comes from a read error. The chain is built from TRBV15 and TRBJ1-1; D gene uncertain. V lost 8 bases and J 8 bases, leaving 21 bases between the germline ends. The germline V gene encodes CDR1 LNHNV and CDR2 YYDKDF (reference sequence). CDR3 length equals 14 residues. The CDR3 bases are TGTGCCACCGGAAAGGGAGCGGTCGGCACCGAAGCTTTCCTT. Its translation: CATGKGAVGTEAFL.

V usage is TRBV12-3 or TRBV12-4 and J usage is TRBJ2-3; unclear D gene. This CDR3 contains 13 residues. CDR3 region: CATSWSHTDTQYF. The CDR3 DNA follows: TGTGCAACCTCCTGGAGCCACACAGATACGCAGTATTTT.

A note on this clonotype: This may stem from a read error, because a much larger clone lies one nucleotide away. This chain connects TRBV5-1 to TRBJ2-5, with 7 bases fitting TRBD1. The CDR3 spans 14 residues. Germline V CDR1 and CDR2: SGHRS, YFSETQ. In DNA form, the CDR3 reads TGCGCCAGCAGCACCGGGACAGCCCAAGAGGCCCAGTACTTC. This translates into CASSTGTAQEAQYF. The full variable domain, rest sourced from reference TRBV5-1 and TRBJ2-5, is KAGVTQTPRYLIKTRGQQVTLSCSPISGHRSVSWYQQTPGQGLQFLFEYFSETQRNKGNFPGRFSGRQFSNSRSEMNVSTLELGDSALYLCASSTGTAQEAQYFGPGTRLLVL.

This clonotype was seen many times. The chain couples TRBV5-4 to TRBJ2-7, with a tentative D call TRBD2 (6 bases). CDR3 length equals 12 residues. Germline CDR1 and CDR2: SGHNT and YYREEE (reference sequence). Trimming took off 3 bases at V and 6 bases at J, with 10 bases between the two ends. The CDR3 sequence: CASSWGDGEQYF. CDR3 nucleotides: TGTGCCAGCAGCTGGGGGGATGGCGAGCAGTACTTC.

This clonotype showed up many times. The V gene is TRBV4-2, the J gene TRBJ2-5; 8 bases are shared with TRBD2. The CDR3 spans 15 residues. Trimming took 0 bases from V and 2 from J; bases not matched to a gene: 2. The germline V gene has CDR1 LGHNA and CDR2 YNFKEQ. CDR3 sequence: CASSQDQRGQETQYF. The CDR3 DNA reads TGTGCCAGCAGCCAAGACCAGCGGGGGCAAGAGACCCAGTACTTC.

This clonotype was observed a few times. V gene TRBV29-1 combines with J gene TRBJ1-2; a weak D match, TRBD1 (5 bases). The V end lost 0 bases, the J end lost 8 bases, and 10 bases lay between the germline ends. The CDR3 has 12 residues. Germline-derived CDR1 and CDR2 are SQVTM and ANQGSEA. The CDR3 DNA follows: TGCAGCGTTGAAGATTTGGGGCACGGCTACACCTTC. It encodes CSVEDLGHGYTF.

This clonotype was detected once. The chain has TRBV5-6 and TRBJ2-4; 7 bases are shared with TRBD2. With 3 bases clipped from V and 8 bases from J, the junction kept 8 bases outside the gene matches. The CDR3 is 14 residues long. The germline CDR1 and CDR2 sequences are SGHDT and YYEEEE. CDR3 region: CASSSWGGWDIQYF. For the CDR3, the DNA is TGTGCCAGCAGCTCGTGGGGGGGTTGGGACATTCAGTACTTC.

The chain is built from TRBV20-1 and TRBJ2-1, with D perhaps TRBD1 or TRBD2 (5 bases each). Germline CDR1 is DFQATT and CDR2 is SNEGSKA (reference sequence). There are 14 residues in the CDR3. V lost 4 bases and J lost 12, with 22 bases in between. The CDR3: CSAKPGPTHPGQFF. Written as DNA, the CDR3 is TGCAGTGCTAAACCGGGACCCACCCACCCAGGGCAGTTCTTC.

As regards this clonotype: Germline and junction disagree at one end, which may indicate a read error. The V gene is TRBV15, the J gene TRBJ2-3; 7 nucleotides align to TRBD1. Germline assignment: CDR1 LNHNV and CDR2 YYDKDF (reference sequence). The CDR3 is 14 amino acids. CDR3 sequence (DNA): TGTGGCGCCAGCAGAGGCAGAGGGACAGACACGCAGTATTTT. It is translated as CGASRGRGTDTQYF.

Ten or more counts support this clonotype. This rearrangement joins TRBV6-1 to TRBJ1-5; a weak D match, TRBD1 (5 bases). The germline V and J ends were trimmed by 3 bases and 6 bases, with 15 bases remaining between them. Germline V gives CDR1 MNHNS, CDR2 SASEGT. This CDR3 is 15 amino acids long. As DNA, the CDR3 is TGTGCCAGCAGTGACGAGCCAAGGGGTGGTCAGCCCCAGCATTTT. It specifies CASSDEPRGGQPQHF.

As concerns this clonotype: With a much larger clone just one base away, this may be a read error. The V and J genes are TRBV29-1 and TRBJ2-7; D remains ambiguous. CDR1 SQVTM and CDR2 ANQGSEA come from the germline V gene. This CDR3 has 13 residues. Trimming removed 6 bases at V and 2 bases at J, with 14 bases between. This CDR3 is CSVAAGEAYEQYF. As DNA, the CDR3 is TGCAGCGTGGCCGCAGGCGAGGCCTACGAGCAGTACTTC.

This chain joins TRBV2 and TRBJ2-7; weak D call: TRBD1 (5 bases). Germline loops: CDR1 SNHLY, CDR2 FYNNEI. V lost 3 bases to trimming and J lost 1 base, with 7 bases between them. The CDR3 consists of 13 residues. In DNA, the CDR3 is TGTGCCAGCAGTGACGACAGATCCTACGAGCAGTACTTC. It yields the protein CASSDDRSYEQYF.

The J gene is TRBJ1-2, the V gene TRBV6-2 or TRBV6-3, with D tentatively TRBD1 (5 bases). The CDR3 sequence is 15 residues long. Trimming stripped 7 bases from V and 3 bases from J, with 18 bases between. In germline, CDR1 is MNHEY, CDR2 SVGEGT. CDR3 DNA sequence: TGTGCCAGCATCAGTGCAGGGATGACAGACTATGGCTACACCTTC. Protein: CASISAGMTDYGYTF.

This clonotype was detected many times. This chain joins TRBV27 and TRBJ1-5, with D unresolved. The germline V and J ends were trimmed by 5 bases and 0 bases, with 5 bases remaining between them. This CDR3 has 13 amino acids. CDR1 is MNHEY and CDR2 is SMNVEV in the germline V gene (reference sequence). CDR3 region: CASSAYSNQPQHF. CDR3 nucleotide sequence: TGTGCCAGCAGTGCTTATAGCAATCAGCCCCAGCATTTT.

In its sample, this clonotype was seen many times. This chain uses TRBV7-9 with TRBJ1-1, with TRBD1 as a possible D gene (5 bases). V gave up 3 bases and J gave up 1 base, with 6 bases separating them. CDR3 length equals 13 residues. Germline CDR1 and CDR2: SEHNR and FQNEAQ (reference sequence). The DNA for the CDR3 is TGTGCCAGCAGCTTGGACACGAACACTGAAGCTTTCTTT. Encoded protein: CASSLDTNTEAFF.

Ten or more counts support this clonotype. The chain combines TRBV7-2 with TRBJ2-7; 8 bases map to TRBD1. The trim removed 2 bases at V and 2 bases at J, leaving 5 bases unmatched. Germline-derived CDR1 and CDR2 are SGHTA and FQGNSA. The CDR3 is 15 residues long. The CDR3 region is CASSLKQGGPYEQYF. The CDR3 region has the DNA TGTGCCAGCAGCTTAAAACAGGGGGGTCCCTACGAGCAGTACTTC. Full variable domain (rest looked up from reference TRBV7-2 and TRBJ2-7): GAGVSQSPSNKVTEKGKDVELRCDPISGHTALYWYRQSLGQGLEFLIYFQGNSAPDKSGLPSDRFSAERTGGSVSTLTIQRTQQEDSAVYLCASSLKQGGPYEQYFGPGTRLTVT.

As to this clonotype: This may be a read error, as it is one base from a much larger clone. The rearrangement joins TRBV19 to TRBJ1-5; the D is unclear. Germline CDR1 is LNHDA and CDR2 is SQIVND (reference sequence). This CDR3 has 15 amino acids. CDR3 protein: CARSMEGWGNQPQHF. CDR3 DNA: TGTGCCAGAAGTATGGAGGGTTGGGGCAATCAGCCCCAGCATTTT.

This clonotype was picked up many times. The CDR3 sequence is CASSLVAGTVSGEQYF. CDR3 bases: TGTGCCAGCAGCTTAGTAGCCGGGACAGTCTCAGGAGAGCAGTACTTC. The chain couples TRBV11-2 to TRBJ2-7; TRBD1 matches 7 bases. V was clipped by 1 base and J by 7 bases; unmatched bases: 13. The length of the CDR3 is 16 residues. The germline V gene encodes CDR1 SGHAT and CDR2 FQNNGV.

This clonotype showed up just a few times. The rearrangement joins TRBV5-1 to TRBJ1-5; 11 bases are shared with TRBD1. J gave up 7 bases and V 0 bases, and 9 bases lay outside the gene matches. The CDR3 extends over 17 amino acids. The germline V gene encodes CDR1 SGHRS and CDR2 YFSETQ. The CDR3 spells CASSLGSGTGGDQPQHF. The CDR3 DNA is TGCGCCAGCAGCTTGGGTTCGGGGACAGGGGGAGACCAGCCCCAGCATTTT. Filled out from reference TRBV5-1 and TRBJ1-5, the complete variable domain reads KAGVTQTPRYLIKTRGQQVTLSCSPISGHRSVSWYQQTPGQGLQFLFEYFSETQRNKGNFPGRFSGRQFSNSRSEMNVSTLELGDSALYLCASSLGSGTGGDQPQHFGDGTRLSIL.

The table lists this clonotype with a few counts. V and J are TRBV20-1 and TRBJ2-5; 10 bases align to TRBD2. There are 14 residues in the CDR3. CDR1 is DFQATT and CDR2 is SNEGSKA in the germline V gene (reference sequence). V was pared by 5 bases and J by 5 bases, with 8 bases of the junction left unmatched. The CDR3 DNA reads TGCAGTGCTCCAAGCGGGGGGGCCGGGGAGACCCAGTACTTC. Translation: CSAPSGGAGETQYF.